This T cell receptor (beta chain) was captured in a study of shared clonotypes between healthy human individuals. The protocol was immunoSEQ multiplex PCR, while the TCRdb copy is restricted to in-frame clones and leaves out a portion. The data show about 480,000 clones, 60% to 85% seen once. Each donor was a Caucasian adult residing in Nashville, Tennessee. The TCR was taken from a woman aged 40 to 50 in good health. Some clones in this sample may be carry-over from other donors' samples. Sequenced input: PBMCs.

The CDR3 nucleotides read TGTGCCAGCAGCTTAGTCTTCCTTCCGGGAGGGCCAAGCGAGCAGTACTTC. Translated: CASSLVFLPGGPSEQYF. This chain connects TRBV11-3 to TRBJ2-7; 8 positions agree with TRBD2. The CDR3 runs to 17 residues. Trimming removed 1 base from V and 6 bases from J; junction bases left unmatched: 14. Germline CDR1 is SGHNT and CDR2 is YENEEA.